This TCR beta chain came from a study of identical twins. Notes on the study in general: Weaker excess twin sharing was seen among beta out-of-frame sequences. Out-of-frame alpha sequences that twins shared showed excess low generation probability.

TCRdb independently ran MiXCR on the 5' RACE reads; one entry per CDR3 protein. Altogether 1.5 million to 2 million distinct CDR3 sequences are present, around 33% being singletons, with the ten largest covering about 0.27%. The V end was cut by 2 bases, the J end by 7 bases, with 14 bases between. The CDR3 is 14 residues long. Germline lookup yields CDR1 MDHEN and CDR2 SYDVKM. This clonotype showed up just a few times. Its antigen is unidentified. The donors were all healthy and Caucasian. This sequence joins TRBV28 and TRBJ1-2, with D maybe TRBD1 (5 bases). Material: cord blood. This TCR came from a newborn girl in good health. As DNA, the CDR3 is TGTGCCAGCAGTTTAATCGAGGGGCGCCTTGGCTACACCTTC. It codes for CASSLIEGRLGYTF.